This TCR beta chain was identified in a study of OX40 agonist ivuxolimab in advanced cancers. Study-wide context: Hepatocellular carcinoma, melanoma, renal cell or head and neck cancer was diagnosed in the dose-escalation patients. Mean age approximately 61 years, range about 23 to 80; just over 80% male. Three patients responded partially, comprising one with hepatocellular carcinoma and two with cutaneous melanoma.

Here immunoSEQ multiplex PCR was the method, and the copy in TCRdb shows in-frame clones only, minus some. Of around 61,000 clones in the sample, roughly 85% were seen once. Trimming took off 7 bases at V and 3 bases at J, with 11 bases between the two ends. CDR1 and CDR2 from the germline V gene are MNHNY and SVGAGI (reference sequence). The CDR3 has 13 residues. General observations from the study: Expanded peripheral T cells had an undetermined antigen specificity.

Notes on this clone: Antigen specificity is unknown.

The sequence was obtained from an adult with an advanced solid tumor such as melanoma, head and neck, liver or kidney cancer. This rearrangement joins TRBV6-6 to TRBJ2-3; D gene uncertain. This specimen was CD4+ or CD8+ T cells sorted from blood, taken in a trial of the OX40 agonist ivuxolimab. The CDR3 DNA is TGTGCCAGCAATGCACCCGGGACAGATACGCAGTATTTT. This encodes CASNAPGTDTQYF.